The T cell receptor gamma chain under discussion was sequenced for a study of γδ T cells in repeated Plasmodium falciparum infection. Turning to the study itself: Donors were malaria-exposed Malian children or age- and gender-matched Australian children. Study results and caveats: The Malian cohort came from a small rural village of predominantly one ethnic group.

Gammadelta T cells were flow-sorted from PBMC into Vgamma9/Vdelta2+ and Vdelta2-negative populations for bulk analysis. There are many counts of this clone. What it binds is not known. This DNA's translation and the protein TCRdb lists, from a much larger clone, do not match at residue 12, likely due to a read error; the protein shown is translated from the DNA. TRG and TRD sequences were obtained from every sorted gammadelta sample. TCRdb reprocessed the multiplex PCR reads using CATT. The sample shows around 24,000 gamma-chain clones, around 2.9% of them seen only once. The length of the CDR3 is 17 residues. Germline CDR1 and CDR2: GITISATS and ISYDGTV (reference sequence).

Sequenced: gamma-delta T cells from blood. This chain joins TRGV9 and TRGJ1 or TRGJ2. TCRdb is silent on the J gene; assignment here came from matching the DNA to germline. The sequence came from a pool of human donors (malaria-infected and uninfected, not separated). CDR3 residues: CALWDQPNYTNCYKKLF. CDR3 DNA sequence: TGTGCCTTGTGGGACCAGCCGAACTACACAAATTGTTATAAGAAACTCTTT.